The clone carrying this TCR beta chain has at least ten counts. This sample stems from a study of T cells in Graves' hyperthyroidism and ophthalmopathy. About the study: Peripheral blood draws took place at initial diagnosis, ahead of any treatment.

Hyperthyroidism of Graves' type that showed no ophthalmopathy progression within 18 months was stable. Disease duration under 2 months; hyperthyroidism patients were aged 18 to 65. Out of less than 12 ml of fresh peripheral blood came the PBMCs. The investigators amplified TCR beta CDR3 regions from RNA transcripts. When the TCR CDR3 underwent first-round RT-PCR, the HTBI primer set was used. TCRdb re-analysed the multiplex PCR reads in MiXCR, keeping a single row per CDR3 protein. The repertoire holds a few hundred thousand distinct CDR3 sequences, more than 15% seen once, with roughly 7.7% in the top ten. The TCR originated in a woman between 18 and 30 years old with Graves' hyperthyroidism. The specimen was blood.

Written as DNA, the CDR3 is TGTGCCAGCAGCTTAGGAGGGACAGGGAACTATGGCTACACCTTC. It is translated as CASSLGGTGNYGYTF. This rearrangement joins TRBV7-9 to TRBJ1-2; 9 bases agree with TRBD1. This CDR3 comprises 15 residues. V lost 1 base to trimming and J lost 2 bases; unmatched junction nucleotides: 2. The germline CDR1 and CDR2 sequences are SEHNR and FQNEAQ (reference sequence).